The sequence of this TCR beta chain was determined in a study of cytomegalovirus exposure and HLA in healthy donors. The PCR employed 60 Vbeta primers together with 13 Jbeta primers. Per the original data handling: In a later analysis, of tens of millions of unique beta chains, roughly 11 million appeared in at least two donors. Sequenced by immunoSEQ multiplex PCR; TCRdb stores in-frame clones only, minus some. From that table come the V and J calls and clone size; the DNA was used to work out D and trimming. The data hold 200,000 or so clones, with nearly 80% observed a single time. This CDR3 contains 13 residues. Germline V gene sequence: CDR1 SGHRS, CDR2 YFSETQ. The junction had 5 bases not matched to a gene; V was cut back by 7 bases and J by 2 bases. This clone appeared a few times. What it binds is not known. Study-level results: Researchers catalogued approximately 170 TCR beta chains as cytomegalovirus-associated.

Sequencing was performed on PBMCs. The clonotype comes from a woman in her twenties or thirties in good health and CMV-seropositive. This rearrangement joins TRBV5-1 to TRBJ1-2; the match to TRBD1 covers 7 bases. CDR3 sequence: CASRQTGNYGYTF. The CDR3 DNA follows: TGCGCCAGCCGGCAGACAGGGAACTATGGCTACACCTTC. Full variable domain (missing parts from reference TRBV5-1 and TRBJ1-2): KAGVTQTPRYLIKTRGQQVTLSCSPISGHRSVSWYQQTPGQGLQFLFEYFSETQRNKGNFPGRFSGRQFSNSRSEMNVSTLELGDSALYLCASRQTGNYGYTFGSGTRLTVV.